Listed below are T cell receptor beta chains from one sample, sequenced in a study of human T cells and chemical hapten exposure. TCRdb reanalysed the RACE reads using MiXCR and keeps one entry per CDR3 protein. The sample lists 62,000 or so distinct CDR3 sequences; approximately 11% were seen once. The source was whole blood, collected in connection with sensitization to the hapten diphenylcyclopropenone (DPC). Receptors were obtained from a woman aged 25 to 39 with alopecia areata. Some clones in this sample may be carry-over from other donors' samples. The CDR3 runs from the conserved cysteine through the conserved F or W. D genes are given only for firm matches. Clone size, where shown, is once, few, many, or a class for clones that have expanded.

v_call: TRBV11-2
j_call: TRBJ2-2
clone_size: NA
d_call: NA
cdr3_nt: TGTGCCAGCAAGGGCCGACTCTCGAACACCGGGGAGCTGTTTTTT
cdr3_aa: CASKGRLSNTGELFF

v_call: TRBV6-2/TRBV6-3
j_call: TRBJ1-5
clone_size: few
d_call: TRBD1
cdr3_nt: TGTGCCAGCAGCCTACAGGGGTTTAGCAATCAGCCCCAGCATTTT
cdr3_aa: CASSLQGFSNQPQHF

v_call: TRBV29-1
j_call: TRBJ1-1
clone_size: NA
d_call: NA
cdr3_nt: TGCAGCGTTGAAGACCAGGAGAACACTGAAGCTTTCTTT
cdr3_aa: CSVEDQENTEAFF

v_call: TRBV4-3
j_call: TRBJ1-5
clone_size: NA
d_call: NA
cdr3_nt: TGCGCCAGCAGCCAAGGTGGGGGGTTGGACAATCAGCCCCAGCATTTT
cdr3_aa: CASSQGGGLDNQPQHF

v_call: TRBV19
j_call: TRBJ2-1
clone_size: many
d_call: TRBD1
cdr3_nt: TGTGCCAGTAGTTTTTCTATTACAGGGACAGGTTACTACAATGAGCAGTTCTTC
cdr3_aa: CASSFSITGTGYYNEQFF

v_call: TRBV5-1
j_call: TRBJ1-6
clone_size: NA
d_call: TRBD1
cdr3_nt: TGCGCCAGCAGCTACAGGACAGGGAATAATTCACCCCTCCACTTT
cdr3_aa: CASSYRTGNNSPLHF

v_call: TRBV5-1
j_call: TRBJ1-5
clone_size: many
d_call: TRBD1
cdr3_nt: TGCGCCAGCAGCCCACAGGGGGCCTTCGAGCCCCAGCATTTT
cdr3_aa: CASSPQGAFEPQHF

v_call: TRBV19
j_call: TRBJ2-2
clone_size: few
d_call: TRBD1
cdr3_nt: TGTGCCAGTAGTTTGGGACAGCTTAACACCGGGGAGCTGTTTTTT
cdr3_aa: CASSLGQLNTGELFF

v_call: TRBV6-5
j_call: TRBJ2-3
clone_size: NA
d_call: TRBD1
cdr3_nt: TGTGCCAGCAGTTACTCAGGCAGGGGGATAGATACGCAGTATTTT
cdr3_aa: CASSYSGRGIDTQYF

v_call: TRBV29-1
j_call: TRBJ2-1
clone_size: NA
d_call: NA
cdr3_nt: TGCAGCGTTGAGAAGGGGGATGAGCAGTTCTTC
cdr3_aa: CSVEKGDEQFF

v_call: TRBV20-1
j_call: TRBJ1-2
clone_size: few
d_call: TRBD1
cdr3_nt: TGCAGTGCGCCAAGAATGGACAGGGGCTATGGCTACACCTTC
cdr3_aa: CSAPRMDRGYGYTF

v_call: TRBV28
j_call: TRBJ2-4
clone_size: NA
d_call: TRBD1
cdr3_nt: TGTGCCAGCAGCACCATACGGACAGGGGGGGAATATCTAGCCAAAAACATTCAGTACTTC
cdr3_aa: CASSTIRTGGEYLAKNIQYF

v_call: TRBV12-3/TRBV12-4
j_call: TRBJ1-1
clone_size: many
d_call: TRBD1
cdr3_nt: TGTGCCAGCGAAGGGGGCGCCCTCGGCACTGAAGCTTTCTTT
cdr3_aa: CASEGGALGTEAFF

v_call: TRBV7-3
j_call: TRBJ1-1
clone_size: few
d_call: NA
cdr3_nt: TGTGCCAGCAGCCCCACAGGCAGGGACACTGAAGCTTTCTTT
cdr3_aa: CASSPTGRDTEAFF

v_call: TRBV3-1
j_call: TRBJ1-2
clone_size: NA
d_call: TRBD1
cdr3_nt: TGTGTCAGCAGCCAACCGGACAGGGTCTATGGCTACACCTTC
cdr3_aa: CVSSQPDRVYGYTF

v_call: TRBV2
j_call: TRBJ1-2
clone_size: NA
d_call: TRBD1
cdr3_nt: TGTGCCAGCGGGCGGACAGGGGTCTGGACCTTC
cdr3_aa: CASGRTGVWTF